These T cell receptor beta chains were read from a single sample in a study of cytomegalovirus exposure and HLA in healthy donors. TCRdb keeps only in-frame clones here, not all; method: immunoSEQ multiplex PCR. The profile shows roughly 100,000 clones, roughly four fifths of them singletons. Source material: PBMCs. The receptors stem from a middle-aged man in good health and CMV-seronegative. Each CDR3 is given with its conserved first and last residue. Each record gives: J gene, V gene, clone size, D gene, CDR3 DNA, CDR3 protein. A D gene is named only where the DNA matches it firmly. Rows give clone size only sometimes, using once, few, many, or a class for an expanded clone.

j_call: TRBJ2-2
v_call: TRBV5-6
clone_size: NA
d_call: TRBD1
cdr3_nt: TGTGCCAGCAGCTCCTTACTAGACAGGGGGCGAGCTGGGGAGCTGTTTTTT
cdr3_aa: CASSSLLDRGRAGELFF

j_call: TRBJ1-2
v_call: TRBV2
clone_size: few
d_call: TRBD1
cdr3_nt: TGTGCCAGCAGTGACAGGGGGATGAGGGGCTACACCTTC
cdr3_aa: CASSDRGMRGYTF

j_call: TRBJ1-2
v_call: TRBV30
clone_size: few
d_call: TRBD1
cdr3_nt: TGTGCCTGGAGGCCCGACAGGGGTAAGAATGGCTACACCTTC
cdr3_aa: CAWRPDRGKNGYTF

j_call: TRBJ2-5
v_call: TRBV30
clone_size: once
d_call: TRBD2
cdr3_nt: TGTGCCTGGCTGAAGACTAGCGGGAGATCGGAGACCCAGTACTTC
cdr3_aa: CAWLKTSGRSETQYF

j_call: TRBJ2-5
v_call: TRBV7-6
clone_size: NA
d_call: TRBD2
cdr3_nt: TGTGCCAGCAGCTTAGGGCTAGCGGGAGGGTGGAAGGAGACCCAGTACTTC
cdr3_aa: CASSLGLAGGWKETQYF

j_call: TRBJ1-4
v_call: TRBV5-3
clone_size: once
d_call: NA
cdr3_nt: TGTGCCAGAAGCTGGATGGGGGCCACGGCAACTAATGAAAAACTGTTTTTT
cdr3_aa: CARSWMGATATNEKLFF

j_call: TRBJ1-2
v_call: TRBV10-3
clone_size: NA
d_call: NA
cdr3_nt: TGTGCCATCAGTGAGAGGCAGGTTAACTATGGCTACACCTTC
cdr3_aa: CAISERQVNYGYTF

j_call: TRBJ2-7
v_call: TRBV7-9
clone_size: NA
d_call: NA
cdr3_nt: TGTTCCAGCAGCTCCCGAGGGGGTTACGAGCAGTACTTC
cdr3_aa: CSSSSRGGYEQYF

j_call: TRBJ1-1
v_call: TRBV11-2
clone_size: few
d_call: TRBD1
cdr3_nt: TGTGCCAGCAGCCAACAGGGGGCGCATAGCACTGAAGCTTTCTTT
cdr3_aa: CASSQQGAHSTEAFF

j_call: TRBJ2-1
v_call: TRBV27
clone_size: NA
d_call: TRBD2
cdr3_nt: TGTGCCAGCAGTTTCGGGGGGTACAATGAGCAGTTCTTC
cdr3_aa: CASSFGGYNEQFF

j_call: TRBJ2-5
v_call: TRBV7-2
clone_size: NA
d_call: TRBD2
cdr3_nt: TGTGCCAGCAGCTTAAGGCGGGGGGGCTTTAGAGAGACCCAGTACTTC
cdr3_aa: CASSLRRGGFRETQYF

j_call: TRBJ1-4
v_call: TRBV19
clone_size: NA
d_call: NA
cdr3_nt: TGTGCCAGCAGGACGGGGATCCCTGAAAAACTGTTTTTT
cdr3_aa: CASRTGIPEKLFF

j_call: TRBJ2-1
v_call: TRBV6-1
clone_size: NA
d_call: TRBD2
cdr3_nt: TGTGCCAGCAGTGAACTCAAGCGGGGCTACAATGAGCAGTTCTTC
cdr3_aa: CASSELKRGYNEQFF

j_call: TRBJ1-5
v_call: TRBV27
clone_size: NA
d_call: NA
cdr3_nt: TGTGCCAGCAGTTTACTCAGGGAAAAGCAGCCCCAGCATTTT
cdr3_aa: CASSLLREKQPQHF

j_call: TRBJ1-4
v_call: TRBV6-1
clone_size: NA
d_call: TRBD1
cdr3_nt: TGTGCCAGCACTCCCGGGACAGGGGATGAAAAACTGTTTTTT
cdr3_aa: CASTPGTGDEKLFF

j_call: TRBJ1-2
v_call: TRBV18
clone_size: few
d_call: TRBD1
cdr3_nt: TGTGCCAGCTCATTTGACAGGGACGGCTACACCTTC
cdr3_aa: CASSFDRDGYTF

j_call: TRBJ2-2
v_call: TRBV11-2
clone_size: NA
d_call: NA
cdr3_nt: TGTGCCAGCAGCCTCATGGACAGTGCGGGCGGGGAGCTGTTTTTT
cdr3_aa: CASSLMDSAGGELFF

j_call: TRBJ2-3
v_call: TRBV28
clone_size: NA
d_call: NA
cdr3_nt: TGTGCCAGCAGCCCCCATGAGAACGCAGATACGCAGTATTTT
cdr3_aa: CASSPHENADTQYF

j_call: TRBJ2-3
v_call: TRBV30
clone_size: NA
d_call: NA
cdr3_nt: TGTGCCTGGAGCGCAGGATCAGATACGCAGTATTTT
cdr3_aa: CAWSAGSDTQYF

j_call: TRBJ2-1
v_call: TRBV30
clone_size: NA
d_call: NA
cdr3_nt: TGTGCCTGGATGGGCGGGAATAAATACAATGAGCAGTTCTTC
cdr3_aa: CAWMGGNKYNEQFF

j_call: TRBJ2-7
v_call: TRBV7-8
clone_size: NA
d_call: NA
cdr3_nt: TGTGCCAGCAGCCTAGACCGGACTCCCGAGCAGTACTTC
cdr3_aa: CASSLDRTPEQYF

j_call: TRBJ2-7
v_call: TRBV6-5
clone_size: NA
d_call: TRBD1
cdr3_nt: TGTGCCAGCAGTTCTCCACCGACAGGGAACTACGAGCAGTACTTC
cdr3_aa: CASSSPPTGNYEQYF

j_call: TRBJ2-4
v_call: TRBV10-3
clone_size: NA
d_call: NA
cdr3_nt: TGTGCCATCAGTGAGGGTGCGGGAAACATTCAGTACTTC
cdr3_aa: CAISEGAGNIQYF

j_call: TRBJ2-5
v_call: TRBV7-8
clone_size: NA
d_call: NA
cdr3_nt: TGTGCCAGCAGCTTAGGACACCTCCAAGAGACCCAGTACTTC
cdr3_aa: CASSLGHLQETQYF

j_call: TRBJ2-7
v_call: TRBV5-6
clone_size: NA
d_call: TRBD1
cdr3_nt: TGTGCCAGCACCGACAGGGGGAACGAGCAGTACTTC
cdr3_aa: CASTDRGNEQYF

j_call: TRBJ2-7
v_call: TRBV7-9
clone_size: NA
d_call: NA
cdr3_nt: TGTGCCAGCAGCTTAGCCGCAGGGGATGTCGACGAGCAGTACTTC
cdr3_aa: CASSLAAGDVDEQYF

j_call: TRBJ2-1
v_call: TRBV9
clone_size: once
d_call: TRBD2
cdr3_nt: TGTGCCAGCAGCTCTAGCGGACTCTACAATGAGCAGTTCTTC
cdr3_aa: CASSSSGLYNEQFF

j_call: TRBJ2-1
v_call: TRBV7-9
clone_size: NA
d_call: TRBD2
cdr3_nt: TGTGCCAGCAGCTTAGAACTAGCGGGAGGGCCTGAGCAGTTCTTC
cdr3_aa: CASSLELAGGPEQFF

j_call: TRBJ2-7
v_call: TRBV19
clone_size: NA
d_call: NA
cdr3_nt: TGTGCCAGTAGCGGGGATGAAGGATACGAGCAGTACTTC
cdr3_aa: CASSGDEGYEQYF

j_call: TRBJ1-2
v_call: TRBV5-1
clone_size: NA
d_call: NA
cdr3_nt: TGCGCCAGCAGCTTGGGACAGACCTATGGCTACACCTTC
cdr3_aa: CASSLGQTYGYTF

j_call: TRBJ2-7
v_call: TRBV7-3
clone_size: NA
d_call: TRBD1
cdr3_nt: TGTGCCAGCAGCTTAGACAGGGGTTACGAGCAGTACTTC
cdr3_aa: CASSLDRGYEQYF

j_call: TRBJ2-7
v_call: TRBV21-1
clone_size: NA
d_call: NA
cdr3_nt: TGTGCCAGCAGCAAAGCGCGACTAGCGGGACTGTATTACGAGCAGTACTTC
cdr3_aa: CASSKARLAGLYYEQYF

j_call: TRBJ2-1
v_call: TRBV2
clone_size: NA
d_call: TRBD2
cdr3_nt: TGTGCCAGCAGTGCAAGGAGCGGGGGCGCCAATGAGCAGTTCTTC
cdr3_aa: CASSARSGGANEQFF

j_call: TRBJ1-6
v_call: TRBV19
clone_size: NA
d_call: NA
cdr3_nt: TGTGCCAGCGCCGGGATTGGTAGGTCACCCCTCCACTTT
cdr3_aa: CASAGIGRSPLHF

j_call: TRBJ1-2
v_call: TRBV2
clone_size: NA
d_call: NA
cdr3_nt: TGTGCCAGCAGTGAAACAGGTATCTATGGCTACACCTTC
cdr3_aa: CASSETGIYGYTF

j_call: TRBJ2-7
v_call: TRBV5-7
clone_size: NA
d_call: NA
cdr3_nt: TGTGCCAGCAGCCCTCCTCTCCCGACAGTGGGGAACGAGCAGTACTTC
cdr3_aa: CASSPPLPTVGNEQYF

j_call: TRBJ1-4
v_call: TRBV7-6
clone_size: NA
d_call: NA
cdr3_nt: TGTGCCAGCACCGATAGCGGGACGCAACTCGAAAAACTGTTTTTT
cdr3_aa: CASTDSGTQLEKLFF

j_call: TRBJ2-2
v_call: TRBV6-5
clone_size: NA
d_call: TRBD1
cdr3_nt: TGTGCCACCTCAGCGGGACAGGGTTTTACCGGGGAGCTGTTTTTT
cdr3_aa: CATSAGQGFTGELFF

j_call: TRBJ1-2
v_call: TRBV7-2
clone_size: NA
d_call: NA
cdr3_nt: TGTGCCAGCAGCTTAGAGACAGGTTATGGCTACACCTTC
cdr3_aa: CASSLETGYGYTF

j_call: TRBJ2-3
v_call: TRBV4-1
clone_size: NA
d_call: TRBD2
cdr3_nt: TGCGCCAGCAGCCCCCGAGGGACTAGCAGATCTTCAGATACGCAGTATTTT
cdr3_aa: CASSPRGTSRSSDTQYF

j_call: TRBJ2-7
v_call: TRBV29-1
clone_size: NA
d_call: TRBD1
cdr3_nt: TGCAGCGTTCTGACAGGGGTCGAGCAGTACTTC
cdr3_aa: CSVLTGVEQYF

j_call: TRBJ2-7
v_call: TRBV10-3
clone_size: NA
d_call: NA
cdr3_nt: TGTGCCATCAGCTTAAGACAGGCCTCCGAGCAGTACTTC
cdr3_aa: CAISLRQASEQYF